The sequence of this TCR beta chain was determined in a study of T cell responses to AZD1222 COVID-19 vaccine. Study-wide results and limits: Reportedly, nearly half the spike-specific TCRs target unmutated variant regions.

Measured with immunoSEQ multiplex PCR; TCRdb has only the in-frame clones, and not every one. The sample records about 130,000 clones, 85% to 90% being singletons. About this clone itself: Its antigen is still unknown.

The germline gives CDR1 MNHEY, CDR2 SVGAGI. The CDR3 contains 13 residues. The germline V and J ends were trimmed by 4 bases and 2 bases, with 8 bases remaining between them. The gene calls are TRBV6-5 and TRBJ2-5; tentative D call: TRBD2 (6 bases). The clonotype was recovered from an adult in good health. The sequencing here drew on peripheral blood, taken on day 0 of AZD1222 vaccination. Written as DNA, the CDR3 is TGTGCCAGCAGTTTAGCGGCTCAAGAGACCCAGTACTTC. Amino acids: CASSLAAQETQYF.